The 10 T cell receptor beta chains given below trace back to one sample, sequenced in a study of cytotoxic CD8 clonotypes in ibrutinib-treated CLL. Profiling relied on immunoSEQ multiplex PCR, and the TCRdb table lists in-frame clones only, not all of them. Among a few hundred thousand clones listed, around four fifths were seen once. Sample: PBMCs, taken before ibrutinib treatment. These receptors came from a human donor with chronic lymphocytic leukemia.

This clone was picked up one time. V is TRBV30 and J is TRBJ1-4; perhaps TRBD1 as D (5 bases). The V and J ends lost 8 bases and 7 bases respectively, with 20 bases between them. This CDR3 spans 14 amino acids. In germline, CDR1 is GTSNPN, CDR2 SVGIG (reference sequence). CDR3 nucleotide sequence: TGTGCCAAAAATGGGGCGCCGTCGGGTGAAAAACTGTTTTTT. This codes for CAKNGAPSGEKLFF.

V is TRBV30 and J is TRBJ1-4; D is possibly TRBD1 (6 bases). Trimming left V 5 bases short and J 7 bases short, with 14 bases between. Germline V lookup: CDR1 GTSNPN, CDR2 SVGIG (reference sequence). The CDR3 covers 13 residues. The CDR3 protein is CAWGTGTAEKLFF. The CDR3 DNA is TGTGCCTGGGGAACAGGGACCGCTGAAAAACTGTTTTTT.

Worth noting for this clone: A read error may account for a junction end that differs from germline. The J gene is TRBJ2-7, the V gene TRBV7-7; possibly TRBD1 or TRBD2 for D (6 bases each). The V gene's germline CDR1 is SSHAT and CDR2 FNYEAQ (reference sequence). The CDR3 loop spans 14 amino acids. The CDR3 DNA sequence: TGTGCTAGCAGCCAGGGGACGGGAGACTACGAGCAGTACTTC. This gives the protein CASSQGTGDYEQYF. Combining the CDR3 with reference TRBV7-7 and TRBJ2-7 gives the whole variable domain GAGVSQSPRYKVTKRGQDVTLRCDPISSHATLYWYQQALGQGPEFLTYFNYEAQPDKSGLPSDRFSAERPEGSISTLTIQRTEQRDSAMYRCASSQGTGDYEQYFGPGTRLTVT.

The chain employs TRBV30 and TRBJ2-3; unclear D gene. The germline CDR1 and CDR2 sequences are GTSNPN and SVGIG (reference sequence). Trimming left V 2 bases short and J 6 bases short, with 9 bases between. The CDR3 has 12 residues. The CDR3 sequence: CAWSPVDDTQYF. CDR3 nucleotide sequence: TGTGCCTGGAGTCCGGTAGATGATACGCAGTATTTT.

V usage is TRBV29-1 and J usage is TRBJ1-1, with 7 positions matching TRBD1. With V trimmed by 7 bases and J by 11 bases, 10 bases remained unmatched. Looked up from germline, CDR1 is SQVTM and CDR2 is ANQGSEA. CDR3 length: 11 amino acids. CDR3 sequence reads: CSGGQTGFAFF. CDR3 DNA sequence: TGCAGCGGGGGCCAGACAGGGTTTGCTTTCTTT.

The chain joins TRBV7-6 to TRBJ2-1; TRBD2 aligns across 10 bases. Germline CDR1 reads SGHVS; CDR2 reads FNYEAQ. Trimming removed 0 bases from V and 9 bases from J; junction bases left unmatched: 8. This CDR3 is 16 amino acids long. In DNA form, the CDR3 reads TGTGCCAGCAGCTTAGCGAGCCTAGCGGGAGTGGGTGAGCAGTTCTTC. This gives the protein CASSLASLAGVGEQFF.

V and J are TRBV6-1 and TRBJ1-2; D perhaps matches TRBD1 (6 bases). CDR3 length: 13 amino acids. V dropped 4 bases and J dropped 4 bases, with 10 bases sitting between them. Germline values: CDR1 MNHNS, CDR2 SASEGT. The CDR3 protein is CASSARTVYGYTF. The CDR3 DNA sequence: TGTGCCAGCAGTGCCCGGACAGTCTATGGCTACACCTTC.

The V call is TRBV19, the J call TRBJ2-1; the match to TRBD1 covers 7 bases. CDR1 LNHDA and CDR2 SQIVND come from the germline V gene (reference sequence). Trimming cost V 3 bases and J 4 bases; bases outside gene matches: 3. This CDR3 contains 14 residues. The CDR3 protein is CASSIATGYNEQFF. The CDR3 nucleotides read TGTGCCAGTAGTATCGCGACAGGGTACAATGAGCAGTTCTTC.

The rearrangement uses TRBV19 and TRBJ1-5; 7 bases map to TRBD1. The CDR3 sequence is 14 residues long. V lost 6 bases, J lost 6 bases, and 8 bases stayed unmatched. Germline V gives CDR1 LNHDA, CDR2 SQIVND (reference sequence). The CDR3 here is CASSQQGRGQPQHF. In DNA form, the CDR3 reads TGTGCCAGTAGCCAACAGGGGAGGGGTCAGCCCCAGCATTTT.

The V and J genes are TRBV11-2 and TRBJ2-1, with 8 bases matching TRBD2. V lost 5 bases and J lost 7; bases outside the gene matches: 13. Germline CDR1 reads SGHAT; CDR2 reads FQNNGV. CDR3 length: 16 residues. The CDR3 region is CASSPLTGRAVNEQFF. The CDR3 DNA reads TGTGCCAGCAGCCCATTGACCGGGAGGGCCGTGAATGAGCAGTTCTTC.